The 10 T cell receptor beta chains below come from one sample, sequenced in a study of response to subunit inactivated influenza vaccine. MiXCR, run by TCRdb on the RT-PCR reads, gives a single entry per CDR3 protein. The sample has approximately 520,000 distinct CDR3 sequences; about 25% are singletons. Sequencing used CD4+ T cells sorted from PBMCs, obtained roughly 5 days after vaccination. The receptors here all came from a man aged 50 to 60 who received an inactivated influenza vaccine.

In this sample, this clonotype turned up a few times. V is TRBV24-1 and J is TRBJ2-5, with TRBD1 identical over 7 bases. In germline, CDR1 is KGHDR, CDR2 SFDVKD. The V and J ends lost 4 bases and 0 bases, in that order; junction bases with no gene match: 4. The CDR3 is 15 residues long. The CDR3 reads CATSEQGSYQETQYF. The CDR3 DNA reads TGTGCCACCAGTGAACAGGGGTCCTACCAAGAGACCCAGTACTTC.

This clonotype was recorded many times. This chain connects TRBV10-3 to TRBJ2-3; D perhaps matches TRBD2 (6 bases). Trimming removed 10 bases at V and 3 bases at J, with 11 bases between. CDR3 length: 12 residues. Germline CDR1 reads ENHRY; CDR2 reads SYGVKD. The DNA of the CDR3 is TGTGCCACCCAGGGACTTACAGATACGCAGTATTTT. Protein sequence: CATQGLTDTQYF.

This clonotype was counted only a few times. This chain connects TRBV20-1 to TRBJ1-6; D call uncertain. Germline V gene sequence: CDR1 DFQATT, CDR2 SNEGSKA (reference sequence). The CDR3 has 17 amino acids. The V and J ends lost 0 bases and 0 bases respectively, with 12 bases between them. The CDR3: CSARDFGESSYNSPLHF. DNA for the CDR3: TGCAGTGCTAGAGATTTTGGCGAGAGCTCCTATAATTCACCCCTCCACTTT.

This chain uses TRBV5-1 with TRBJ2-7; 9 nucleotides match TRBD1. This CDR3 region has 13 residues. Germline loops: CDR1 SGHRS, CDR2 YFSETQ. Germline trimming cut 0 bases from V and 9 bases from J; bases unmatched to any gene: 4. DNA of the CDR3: TGCGCCAGCAGCTTGGGGACAGGGGAGGTGCAGTACTTC. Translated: CASSLGTGEVQYF.

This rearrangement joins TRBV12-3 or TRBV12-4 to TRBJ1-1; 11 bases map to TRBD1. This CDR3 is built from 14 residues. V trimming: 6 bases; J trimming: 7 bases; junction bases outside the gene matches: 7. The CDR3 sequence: CASRSGGQGGEAFF. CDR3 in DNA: TGTGCCAGCAGATCCGGGGGACAGGGGGGTGAAGCTTTCTTT.

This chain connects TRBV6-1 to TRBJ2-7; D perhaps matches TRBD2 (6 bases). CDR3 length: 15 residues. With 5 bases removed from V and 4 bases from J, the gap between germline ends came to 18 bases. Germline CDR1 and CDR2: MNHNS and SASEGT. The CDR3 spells CASSTPGLIKYEQYF. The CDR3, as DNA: TGTGCCAGCAGTACGCCGGGACTCATTAAATACGAGCAGTACTTC.

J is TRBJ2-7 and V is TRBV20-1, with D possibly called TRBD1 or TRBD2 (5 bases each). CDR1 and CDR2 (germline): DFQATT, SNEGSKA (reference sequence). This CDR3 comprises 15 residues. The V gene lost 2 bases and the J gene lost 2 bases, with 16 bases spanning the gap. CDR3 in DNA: TGCAGTGCTAGAACGGGGCGTTATATTACCTACGAGCAGTACTTC. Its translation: CSARTGRYITYEQYF.

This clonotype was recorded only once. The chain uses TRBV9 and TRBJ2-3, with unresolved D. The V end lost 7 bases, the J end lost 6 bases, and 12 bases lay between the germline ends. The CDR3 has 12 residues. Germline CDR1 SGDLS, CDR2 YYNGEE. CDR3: CASGPGRDTQYF. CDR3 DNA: TGTGCCAGCGGGCCCGGCAGGGATACGCAGTATTTT.

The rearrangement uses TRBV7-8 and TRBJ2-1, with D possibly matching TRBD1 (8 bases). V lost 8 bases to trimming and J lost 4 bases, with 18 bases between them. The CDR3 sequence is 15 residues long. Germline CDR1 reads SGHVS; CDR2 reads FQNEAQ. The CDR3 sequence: CASDTTGGGYNEQFF. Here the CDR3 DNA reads TGTGCCAGCGATACAACAGGGGGGGGGTACAATGAGCAGTTCTTC.

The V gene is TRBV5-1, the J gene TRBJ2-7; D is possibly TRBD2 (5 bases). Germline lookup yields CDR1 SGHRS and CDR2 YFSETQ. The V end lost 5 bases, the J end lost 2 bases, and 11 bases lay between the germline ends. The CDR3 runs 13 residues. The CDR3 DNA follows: TGCGCCAGCAGGGGTAGCGCTCCCTACGAGCAGTACTTC. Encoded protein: CASRGSAPYEQYF.